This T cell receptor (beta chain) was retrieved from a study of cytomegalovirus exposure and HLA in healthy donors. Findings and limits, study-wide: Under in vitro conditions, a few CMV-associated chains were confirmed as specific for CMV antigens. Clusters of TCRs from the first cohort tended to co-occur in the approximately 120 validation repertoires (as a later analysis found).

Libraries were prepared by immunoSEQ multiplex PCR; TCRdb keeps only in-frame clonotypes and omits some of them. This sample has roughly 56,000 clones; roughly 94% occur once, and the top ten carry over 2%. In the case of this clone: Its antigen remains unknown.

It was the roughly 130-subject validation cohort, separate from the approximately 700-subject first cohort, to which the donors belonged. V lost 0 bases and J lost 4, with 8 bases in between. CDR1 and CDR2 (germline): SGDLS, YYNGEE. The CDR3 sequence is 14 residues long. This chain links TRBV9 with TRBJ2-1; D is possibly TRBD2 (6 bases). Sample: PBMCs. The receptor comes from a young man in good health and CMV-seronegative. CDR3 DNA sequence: TGTGCCAGCAGCGTAGTTCTAGCGTACAATGAGCAGTTCTTC. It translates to CASSVVLAYNEQFF.